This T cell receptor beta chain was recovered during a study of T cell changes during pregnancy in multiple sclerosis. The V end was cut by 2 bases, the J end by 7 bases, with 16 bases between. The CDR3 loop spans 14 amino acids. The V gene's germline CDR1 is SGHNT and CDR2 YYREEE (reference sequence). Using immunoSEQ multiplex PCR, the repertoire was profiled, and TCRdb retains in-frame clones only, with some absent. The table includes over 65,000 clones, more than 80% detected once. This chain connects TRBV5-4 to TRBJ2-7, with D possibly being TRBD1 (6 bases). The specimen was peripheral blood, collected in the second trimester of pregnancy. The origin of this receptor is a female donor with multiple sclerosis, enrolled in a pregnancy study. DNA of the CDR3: TGTGCCAGCAGCTTAGCCAGGGGTCTGCGGGAGCAGTACTTC. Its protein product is CASSLARGLREQYF.